The rows below give T cell receptor beta chains drawn from one sample of a study of graft-versus-host responses after intestinal transplantation. Generated by immunoSEQ multiplex PCR, the TCRdb table keeps only in-frame clones and is missing some. The table lists thousands of clones, approximately 30% of them singletons. The source material was alloreactive CD4+ T cells from a mixed lymphocyte reaction culture, sampled before intestinal transplant. The receptors were gathered from a human patient who received an intestinal transplant. Both conserved end residues are part of each CDR3. Fields, in order: J gene, clone size, D gene, V gene, CDR3 protein. A D gene is named only where the DNA matches it firmly. Rows may omit the clone size; those that give it use once, few, many or a size class.

j_gene: TRBJ2-3
abundance: NA
d_gene: NA
v_gene: TRBV5-6
CDR3aa: CASSLVVDTQYF

j_gene: TRBJ2-2
abundance: medium-sized
d_gene: NA
v_gene: TRBV7-6
CDR3aa: CASSSMAGANTGELFF

j_gene: TRBJ2-7
abundance: few
d_gene: TRBD2
v_gene: TRBV19
CDR3aa: CASSIHLGLAEYEQYF

j_gene: TRBJ1-2
abundance: medium-sized
d_gene: NA
v_gene: TRBV6-6
CDR3aa: CASSDPGTPDYGYTF

j_gene: TRBJ2-3
abundance: few
d_gene: TRBD2
v_gene: TRBV18
CDR3aa: CASSPGLAVANTQYF

j_gene: TRBJ2-1
abundance: NA
d_gene: TRBD2
v_gene: TRBV2
CDR3aa: CASRLASGSNEQFF

j_gene: TRBJ2-1
abundance: NA
d_gene: TRBD2
v_gene: TRBV6-5
CDR3aa: CASRRGRGVRNEQFF

j_gene: TRBJ2-1
abundance: NA
d_gene: TRBD1
v_gene: TRBV6-6
CDR3aa: CASSKTGGNEQFF

j_gene: TRBJ2-7
abundance: NA
d_gene: TRBD1
v_gene: TRBV29-1
CDR3aa: CSVLPQGANEQYF

j_gene: TRBJ2-7
abundance: NA
d_gene: TRBD1
v_gene: TRBV2
CDR3aa: CASKGARTARIYEQYF

j_gene: TRBJ2-5
abundance: NA
d_gene: TRBD2
v_gene: TRBV4-2
CDR3aa: CASSQVSLRGTEETQYF

j_gene: TRBJ2-7
abundance: medium-sized
d_gene: NA
v_gene: TRBV28
CDR3aa: CASSLSAAGKGGVQYF

j_gene: TRBJ1-1
abundance: NA
d_gene: NA
v_gene: TRBV21-1
CDR3aa: CASSNAGAAFLNTEAFF

j_gene: TRBJ2-1
abundance: NA
d_gene: NA
v_gene: TRBV6-5
CDR3aa: CASSYRESYNEQFF

j_gene: TRBJ1-3
abundance: medium-sized
d_gene: NA
v_gene: TRBV7-9
CDR3aa: CASSLGSDSPSGNTIYF

j_gene: TRBJ1-2
abundance: NA
d_gene: NA
v_gene: TRBV18
CDR3aa: CASSPDRTYGYTF

j_gene: TRBJ1-1
abundance: NA
d_gene: NA
v_gene: TRBV15
CDR3aa: CATSVQGLNTEAFF

j_gene: TRBJ1-4
abundance: few
d_gene: TRBD1
v_gene: TRBV2
CDR3aa: CATIQGAVGKLFF

j_gene: TRBJ2-1
abundance: NA
d_gene: TRBD2
v_gene: TRBV7-2
CDR3aa: CASSDSLSGASSYNEQFF

j_gene: TRBJ2-1
abundance: NA
d_gene: TRBD1
v_gene: TRBV9
CDR3aa: CASSPRNRGNEQFF

j_gene: TRBJ2-7
abundance: few
d_gene: NA
v_gene: TRBV10-3
CDR3aa: CAISESPVNEQYF

j_gene: TRBJ2-7
abundance: few
d_gene: NA
v_gene: TRBV15
CDR3aa: CATSRDPNSYEQYF

j_gene: TRBJ2-7
abundance: NA
d_gene: TRBD1
v_gene: TRBV27
CDR3aa: CASSFLRGGRGEQYF

j_gene: TRBJ2-3
abundance: few
d_gene: TRBD2
v_gene: TRBV5-1
CDR3aa: CASSLELAGGGDTQYF

j_gene: TRBJ2-1
abundance: NA
d_gene: TRBD2
v_gene: TRBV4-1
CDR3aa: CASSQDYRIAGGYLGYNEQFF

j_gene: TRBJ1-2
abundance: few
d_gene: TRBD1
v_gene: TRBV18
CDR3aa: CASSPNRGSGGYTF

j_gene: TRBJ1-4
abundance: NA
d_gene: TRBD1
v_gene: TRBV11-2
CDR3aa: CASSLGPGQNEKLFF